The next 27 T cell receptor beta chains were all read from a single sample in a study of shared clonotypes between healthy human individuals. Measured with immunoSEQ multiplex PCR; TCRdb has only the in-frame clones, and not every one. The repertoire has 150,000 to 200,000 clones, approximately 92% of them found once; the top ten carry more than 0.065%. The sequencing input was naive CD4+ T cells sorted from blood. Subset specified: CD45RA+ positively selected. The receptors derive from a woman younger than 45 in good health.

The rearrangement joins TRBV28 to TRBJ2-7; 7 nucleotides line up with TRBD1. This CDR3 is built from 15 residues. Trimming took 5 bases from V and 0 from J; bases not matched to a gene: 7. CDR1 is MDHEN, CDR2 SYDVKM, per germline. The CDR3 sequence: CASSPTGQLSYEQYF. The CDR3 region has the DNA TGTGCCAGCAGTCCAACGGGACAGCTCTCCTACGAGCAGTACTTC.

This chain links TRBV5-1 with TRBJ2-5; 9 bases fit TRBD1. With the DNA end fitting TRBJ2-7 better, the J assignment may be wrong. There are 18 residues in the CDR3. CDR1 and CDR2 (germline): SGHRS, YFSETQ. The CDR3 protein is CASSLRTTGGEEFYEQYF. The CDR3 nucleotides are TGCGCCAGCAGCTTACGAACGACAGGGGGAGAAGAGTTCTACGAGCAGTACTTC.

The chain employs TRBV27 and TRBJ2-4; 7 bases match TRBD1. CDR3 length: 15 amino acids. The V segment lost 5 bases and the J segment 0 bases; nucleotides outside the gene matches: 4. Germline loops: CDR1 MNHEY, CDR2 SMNVEV (reference sequence). The DNA of the CDR3 is TGTGCCAGCAGTCGGACAGGAGTAGCCAAAAACATTCAGTACTTC. Its translation: CASSRTGVAKNIQYF.

The chain combines TRBV19 with TRBJ2-6; D unclear. Germline assignment: CDR1 LNHDA and CDR2 SQIVND (reference sequence). V was cut by 1 base and J by 0 bases, with 7 bases left in between. The CDR3 extends over 16 amino acids. The CDR3 spells CASSIGQLSGANVLTF. The CDR3 nucleotides are TGTGCCAGTAGTATAGGGCAGCTCTCTGGGGCCAACGTCCTGACTTTC.

V gene TRBV28 combines with J gene TRBJ1-5, with 9 bases fitting TRBD1. This CDR3 spans 16 amino acids. Trimming at V came to 7 bases and at J to 0 bases, leaving 7 bases not matched to a gene. Germline lookup yields CDR1 MDHEN and CDR2 SYDVKM. CDR3 amino acids: CASKIQGAHSNQPQHF. The CDR3 DNA follows: TGTGCCAGCAAAATACAGGGGGCCCATAGCAATCAGCCCCAGCATTTT.

The CDR3 region is CASSSGLAGETQYF. In DNA, the CDR3 is TGTGCCAGCAGCTCAGGACTAGCGGGAGAGACCCAGTACTTC. V is TRBV9 and J is TRBJ2-5; TRBD2 aligns across 11 bases. V shed 4 bases and J 4 bases; nucleotides not matched to a gene: 3. Germline V gene lookup returns CDR1 SGDLS and CDR2 YYNGEE. CDR3 length equals 14 residues.

V is TRBV5-1 and J is TRBJ2-5, with D maybe TRBD1 (5 bases). Germline-derived CDR1 and CDR2 are SGHRS and YFSETQ. The CDR3 is 14 amino acids. Deletions cut 1 base from V and 2 bases from J, with 9 bases between. As DNA, the CDR3 is TGCGCCAGCAGCTTGAACAACAGGCAAGAGACCCAGTACTTC. Translation: CASSLNNRQETQYF.

The J gene is TRBJ2-2, the V gene TRBV6-5, with D hard to call. This CDR3 is built from 13 residues. The V end was cut by 6 bases, the J end by 6 bases, with 11 bases between. From germline, CDR1 is MNHEY and CDR2 SVGAGI. The CDR3 nucleotides read TGTGCCAGCAGATGGCCCAAATCCGGGGAGCTGTTTTTT. It translates to CASRWPKSGELFF.

The CDR3 DNA is TGTGCCTGGAGTGTAGGGTCGGGGACAGATACGCAGTATTTT. It encodes CAWSVGSGTDTQYF. The rearrangement joins TRBV30 to TRBJ2-3; D may be TRBD2 (5 bases). The germline CDR1 and CDR2 sequences are GTSNPN and SVGIG (reference sequence). V gave up 0 bases and J gave up 3 bases, with 10 bases separating them. This CDR3 contains 14 residues.

This chain uses TRBV7-8 with TRBJ1-3; D perhaps matches TRBD1 (6 bases). CDR1 and CDR2 (germline): SGHVS, FQNEAQ. Between the trimmed V and J ends, which lost 5 bases and 7 bases, there was a span of 12 bases. The CDR3 length is 13 residues. The CDR3 protein is CASSTPGHNTIYF. The CDR3 DNA sequence: TGTGCCAGCAGCACCCCGGGACACAACACCATATATTTT. The variable domain in full, completed from reference TRBV7-8 and TRBJ1-3, reads GAGVSQSPRYKVAKRGQDVALRCDPISGHVSLFWYQQALGQGPEFLTYFQNEAQLDKSGLPSDRFFAERPEGSVSTLKIQRTQQEDSAVYLCASSTPGHNTIYFGEGSWLTVV.

The chain couples TRBV9 to TRBJ2-7, with 7 bases identical to TRBD2. V trimming: 1 base; J trimming: 5 bases; junction bases outside the gene matches: 3. Germline-derived CDR1 and CDR2 are SGDLS and YYNGEE. CDR3 length: 13 amino acids. The CDR3 protein is CASSVYREDEQYF. The CDR3 DNA reads TGTGCCAGCAGCGTATATCGGGAGGACGAGCAGTACTTC. Based on the CDR3 plus reference TRBV9 and TRBJ2-7, the full variable domain is DSGVTQTPKHLITATGQRVTLRCSPRSGDLSVYWYQQSLDQGLQFLIQYYNGEERAKGNILERFSAQQFPDLHSELNLSSLELGDSALYFCASSVYREDEQYFGPGTRLTVT.

The V and J genes are TRBV2 and TRBJ1-5; D is uncertain. V lost 4 bases to trimming and J lost 2 bases, with 9 bases between them. The germline CDR1 and CDR2 sequences are SNHLY and FYNNEI. CDR3 length: 14 residues. In nucleotides, the CDR3 is TGTGCCAGCAGTGGACTCCTGGGCAATCAGCCCCAGCATTTT. Encoded protein: CASSGLLGNQPQHF.

A single count supports this clone. J is TRBJ1-1 and V is TRBV19; 9 bases agree with TRBD1. Germline V gene lookup returns CDR1 LNHDA and CDR2 SQIVND (reference sequence). V lost 4 bases to trimming and J lost 3 bases; unmatched junction nucleotides: 9. CDR3 length: 16 residues. As DNA, the CDR3 is TGTGCCAGTAGTAGCCGAACAGGGGGCGCGGACACTGAAGCTTTCTTT. Translated: CASSSRTGGADTEAFF.

The J gene is TRBJ1-1, the V gene TRBV28; the D is unclear. The CDR3 has 12 amino acids. In germline, CDR1 is MDHEN, CDR2 SYDVKM. Trimming shortened V by 6 bases and J by 3 bases, and 8 bases separated the two germline ends. The CDR3 region has the DNA TGTGCCAGCAGGGCGGGGTACACTGAAGCTTTCTTT. Amino acids: CASRAGYTEAFF.

V usage is TRBV21-1 and J usage is TRBJ1-1. TRBV21-1 is noted as a pseudogene. The CDR3 runs 15 residues. CDR3 sequence: CASSKWPGMNTEAFF. Here the CDR3 DNA reads TGTGCCAGCAGCAAATGGCCGGGCATGAACACTGAAGCTTTCTTT.

The CDR3 DNA reads as TGTGCCAGCTCACCACTCCCGACAGGGAAGAATAACGAGCAGTACTTC. Encoded protein: CASSPLPTGKNNEQYF. The J gene is TRBJ2-7, the V gene TRBV18; TRBD1 aligns across 7 bases. The V gene's germline CDR1 is KGHSH and CDR2 LQKENI. The CDR3 has 16 amino acids. V was clipped by 1 base and J by 5 bases; unmatched bases: 11.

The rearrangement uses TRBV9 and TRBJ2-5; D is unclear. TRBJ2-7 explains the end of the DNA better; the J call may be wrong. Germline V gene data show CDR1 as SGDLS and CDR2 as YYNGEE. CDR3 length: 13 amino acids. CDR3 sequence: CASSVGTTYEQYF. The CDR3 bases are TGTGCCAGCAGCGTAGGGACCACCTACGAGCAGTACTTC.

This clone was picked up a small number of times. The chain links TRBV6-1 to TRBJ1-1, with no clear D. V was trimmed by 8 bases and J by 2 bases, leaving 3 bases between them. The V gene's germline CDR1 is MNHNS and CDR2 SASEGT. This CDR3 contains 10 residues. For the CDR3, the DNA is TGTGCCAGCGGTAACACTGAAGCTTTCTTT. The encoded protein is CASGNTEAFF.

The chain couples TRBV5-1 to TRBJ1-1; D gene unclear. Germline CDR1 SGHRS, CDR2 YFSETQ. V lost 2 bases, J lost 7 bases, and 18 bases lay in between. This CDR3 has 15 residues. The CDR3 bases are TGCGCCAGCAGCTTCCGGCACGCGGGTGTAGATGAAGCTTTCTTT. As protein: CASSFRHAGVDEAFF.

The chain employs TRBV19 and TRBJ2-7, with 12 bases that match TRBD1. V lost 6 bases and J lost 4; bases outside the gene matches: 4. This CDR3 region has 14 residues. Germline V CDR1 and CDR2: LNHDA, SQIVND (reference sequence). CDR3 amino acids: CASRPGQGAYEQYF. The CDR3 bases are TGTGCCAGTAGGCCGGGACAGGGGGCTTACGAGCAGTACTTC.

This chain links TRBV30 with TRBJ2-7; no clear D. V was cut by 3 bases and J by 4 bases, with 13 bases left in between. CDR3 length: 13 residues. Germline V lookup: CDR1 GTSNPN, CDR2 SVGIG (reference sequence). The CDR3 here is CAWSPGYEYEQYF. CDR3 coding DNA: TGTGCCTGGAGCCCGGGCTATGAGTACGAGCAGTACTTC.

The V and J genes are TRBV28 and TRBJ2-7; no definite D call. Per the germline V gene, CDR1 is MDHEN and CDR2 is SYDVKM. The V gene lost 1 base and the J gene lost 0 bases, with 13 bases spanning the gap. The CDR3 runs to 16 residues. In DNA, the CDR3 is TGTGCCAGCAGTTTATACCCAGGAAGGAGCTCCTACGAGCAGTACTTC. Amino acid sequence: CASSLYPGRSSYEQYF.

This chain connects TRBV19 to TRBJ2-5, with 10 bases identical to TRBD2. The CDR3 has 16 amino acids. The germline V gene has CDR1 LNHDA and CDR2 SQIVND (reference sequence). After removal of 6 bases from V and 5 bases from J, the junction contained 12 bases not matched to a gene. DNA for the CDR3: TGTGCCAGTAGCCAGGGTAGCGGGAGGTCTGGGGAGACCCAGTACTTC. It specifies CASSQGSGRSGETQYF.

This clone has only a few counts. At the DNA level, this CDR3 is encoded by other sequences in the same sample as well. This chain joins TRBV28 and TRBJ1-5, with 7 bases that match TRBD1. V shed 3 bases, J shed 7 bases, and the junction held 6 bases outside the gene matches. CDR1 is MDHEN and CDR2 is SYDVKM in the germline V gene. The CDR3 totals 14 residues. The chain's CDR3 is CASSLEGAWQPQHF. DNA for the CDR3: TGTGCCAGCAGTTTGGAGGGGGCTTGGCAGCCCCAGCATTTT.

The chain carries TRBV18 and TRBJ1-2; D is unclear. CDR3 length: 14 amino acids. Germline V gene lookup returns CDR1 KGHSH and CDR2 LQKENI. V gave up 3 bases and J gave up 3 bases, with 11 bases separating them. CDR3 bases: TGTGCCAGCTCACCCCCCGGGGTCGACTATGGCTACACCTTC. This translates into CASSPPGVDYGYTF.

This clone was detected a few times. V usage is TRBV5-1 and J usage is TRBJ1-2; possibly TRBD1 for D (6 bases). Trimming pared 0 bases from V and 1 base from J, leaving 7 bases between. Germline V gene sequence: CDR1 SGHRS, CDR2 YFSETQ. The CDR3 sequence is 14 residues long. CDR3 in amino acids: CASSLDRVNYGYTF. The CDR3 DNA is TGCGCCAGCAGCTTGGACAGGGTTAACTATGGCTACACCTTC.

V usage is TRBV19 and J usage is TRBJ1-4, with a possible D match to TRBD1 (5 bases). Trimming removed 3 bases at V and 3 bases at J, with 14 bases between. The germline V gene encodes CDR1 LNHDA and CDR2 SQIVND (reference sequence). The CDR3 sequence is 16 residues long. The DNA of the CDR3 is TGTGCCAGTAGTATCCAGGGCGGGTTATCTAATGAAAAACTGTTTTTT. Its protein product is CASSIQGGLSNEKLFF.